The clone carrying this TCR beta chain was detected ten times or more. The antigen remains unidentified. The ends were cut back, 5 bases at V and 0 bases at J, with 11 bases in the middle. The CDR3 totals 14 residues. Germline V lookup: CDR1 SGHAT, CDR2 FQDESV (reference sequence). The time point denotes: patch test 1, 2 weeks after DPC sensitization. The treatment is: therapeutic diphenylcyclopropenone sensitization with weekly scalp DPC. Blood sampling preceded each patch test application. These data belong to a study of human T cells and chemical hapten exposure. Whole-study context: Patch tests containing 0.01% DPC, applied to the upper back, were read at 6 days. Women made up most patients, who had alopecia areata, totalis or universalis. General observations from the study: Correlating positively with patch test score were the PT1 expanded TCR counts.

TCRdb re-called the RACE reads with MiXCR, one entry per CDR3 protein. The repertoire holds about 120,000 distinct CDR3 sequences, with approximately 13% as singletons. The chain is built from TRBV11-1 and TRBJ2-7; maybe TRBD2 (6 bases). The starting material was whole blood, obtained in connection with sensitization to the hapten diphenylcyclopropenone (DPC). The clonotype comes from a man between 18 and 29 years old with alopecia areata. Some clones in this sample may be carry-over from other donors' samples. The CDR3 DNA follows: TGTGCCAGCAGCGGGACTGGGAGCTCCTACGAGCAGTACTTC. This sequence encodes CASSGTGSSYEQYF. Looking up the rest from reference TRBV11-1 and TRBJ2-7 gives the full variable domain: EAEVAQSPRYKITEKSQAVAFWCDPISGHATLYWYRQILGQGPELLVQFQDESVVDDSQLPKDRFSAERLKGVDSTLKIQPAELGDSAMYLCASSGTGSSYEQYFGPGTRLTVT.